These T cell receptor beta chains were read from a single sample in a study of blood T cell repertoires in COVID-19. Data came from immunoSEQ multiplex PCR; TCRdb stores just in-frame clones and leaves some out. The sample yields roughly 76,000 clones, around 88% seen once. Sequencing input: peripheral blood. The receptors derive from a man aged 30-40 years with acute or convalescent COVID-19. Both conserved end residues are part of each CDR3. A D gene is named only where the DNA matches it firmly. Rows may omit the clone size; those that give it use once, few, many or a size class.

cdr3_aa: CASRSSGNTIYF
cdr3_nt: TGTGCCAGCAGGAGCTCTGGAAACACCATATATTTT
cdr3_length: 12
clone_size: -
v_call: TRBV6-5
d_call: -
j_call: TRBJ1-3

cdr3_aa: CASSVEGGREFGELFF
cdr3_nt: TGTGCCAGCAGCGTAGAAGGGGGGAGGGAGTTCGGGGAGCTGTTTTTT
cdr3_length: 16
clone_size: -
v_call: TRBV9
d_call: -
j_call: TRBJ2-2

cdr3_aa: CASSGRRQGNTGELFF
cdr3_nt: TGTGCCAGCAGCGGACGACGACAGGGCAACACCGGGGAGCTGTTTTTT
cdr3_length: 16
clone_size: -
v_call: TRBV7-8
d_call: TRBD1
j_call: TRBJ2-2

cdr3_aa: CASSDGSRQPQHF
cdr3_nt: TGTGCCAGCAGTGACGGAAGCAGGCAACCCCAGCATTTT
cdr3_length: 13
clone_size: -
v_call: TRBV27
d_call: -
j_call: TRBJ1-5

cdr3_aa: CASSNFDTQYF
cdr3_nt: TGTGCCAGCAGTAACTTCGATACGCAGTATTTT
cdr3_length: 11
clone_size: -
v_call: TRBV28
d_call: -
j_call: TRBJ2-3

cdr3_aa: CASKEATGETREQFF
cdr3_nt: TGTGCCAGCAAAGAGGCGACAGGGGAGACACGGGAGCAGTTCTTC
cdr3_length: 15
clone_size: once
v_call: TRBV2
d_call: TRBD1
j_call: TRBJ2-1

cdr3_aa: CASSFLQGDRAFF
cdr3_nt: TGTGCCAGCAGCTTCCTTCAGGGGGATCGGGCTTTCTTT
cdr3_length: 13
clone_size: -
v_call: TRBV7-2
d_call: TRBD1
j_call: TRBJ1-1

cdr3_aa: CASRAGVGYEQYF
cdr3_nt: TGTGCCAGCAGAGCGGGAGTAGGCTACGAGCAGTACTTC
cdr3_length: 13
clone_size: -
v_call: TRBV2
d_call: TRBD2
j_call: TRBJ2-7

cdr3_aa: CATSNRLDNQETQYF
cdr3_nt: TGTGCCACCAGCAATCGATTGGACAACCAAGAGACCCAGTACTTC
cdr3_length: 15
clone_size: few
v_call: TRBV15
d_call: -
j_call: TRBJ2-5

cdr3_aa: CASGRTGELFF
cdr3_nt: TGTGCCAGCGGCAGGACCGGGGAGCTGTTTTTT
cdr3_length: 11
clone_size: -
v_call: TRBV5-4
d_call: -
j_call: TRBJ2-2

cdr3_aa: CASSFADSYEQYF
cdr3_nt: TGTGCCAGCAGCTTTGCGGATTCCTACGAGCAGTACTTC
cdr3_length: 13
clone_size: -
v_call: TRBV13
d_call: -
j_call: TRBJ2-7

cdr3_aa: CASSEFPGTGGRETQYF
cdr3_nt: TGCGCCAGCAGTGAGTTCCCAGGGACAGGGGGCAGAGAGACCCAGTACTTC
cdr3_length: 17
clone_size: -
v_call: TRBV10-2
d_call: TRBD1
j_call: TRBJ2-5

cdr3_aa: CSAIRVDTQYF
cdr3_nt: TGCAGTGCTATCAGGGTAGATACGCAGTATTTT
cdr3_length: 11
clone_size: -
v_call: TRBV20-1
d_call: -
j_call: TRBJ2-3

cdr3_aa: CSADSQGLEETQYF
cdr3_nt: TGCAGCGCTGACTCCCAGGGTCTGGAAGAGACCCAGTACTTC
cdr3_length: 14
clone_size: -
v_call: TRBV29-1
d_call: -
j_call: TRBJ2-5

cdr3_aa: CSASYSPYRSEEKLFF
cdr3_nt: TGCAGTGCTAGTTACTCCCCTTACAGGTCGGAAGAAAAACTGTTTTTT
cdr3_length: 16
clone_size: -
v_call: TRBV20-1
d_call: -
j_call: TRBJ1-4

cdr3_aa: CASSLGRTGLYGYTF
cdr3_nt: TGTGCCAGCAGCTTAGGCCGGACAGGGCTCTATGGCTACACCTTC
cdr3_length: 15
clone_size: -
v_call: TRBV7-2
d_call: TRBD1
j_call: TRBJ1-2

cdr3_aa: CSPPQNTDTQYF
cdr3_nt: TGCAGCCCCCCACAGAACACAGATACGCAGTATTTT
cdr3_length: 12
clone_size: -
v_call: TRBV29-1
d_call: -
j_call: TRBJ2-3

cdr3_aa: CASSFPLAGGAEQYF
cdr3_nt: TGTGCCAGCAGTTTCCCACTAGCGGGAGGAGCCGAGCAGTACTTC
cdr3_length: 15
clone_size: -
v_call: TRBV28
d_call: TRBD2
j_call: TRBJ2-7

cdr3_aa: CASSSLAGGADTQYF
cdr3_nt: TGTGCCAGCAGCTCCCTAGCGGGAGGGGCAGATACGCAGTATTTT
cdr3_length: 15
clone_size: -
v_call: TRBV13
d_call: TRBD2
j_call: TRBJ2-3

cdr3_aa: CASSSTGPGELFF
cdr3_nt: TGTGCCAGCAGCTCGACAGGGCCCGGGGAGCTGTTTTTT
cdr3_length: 13
clone_size: -
v_call: TRBV7-9
d_call: TRBD1
j_call: TRBJ2-2

cdr3_aa: CASSRQDEKLFF
cdr3_nt: TGTGCCAGCTCGCGACAGGATGAAAAACTGTTTTTT
cdr3_length: 12
clone_size: -
v_call: TRBV18
d_call: -
j_call: TRBJ1-4

cdr3_aa: CSVTPGTSGIGETQYF
cdr3_nt: TGCAGCGTCACCCCCGGGACTAGCGGGATCGGAGAGACCCAGTACTTC
cdr3_length: 16
clone_size: -
v_call: TRBV29-1
d_call: TRBD2
j_call: TRBJ2-5

cdr3_aa: CATRLPRNEQFF
cdr3_nt: TGTGCCACTCGACTGCCTCGCAATGAGCAGTTCTTC
cdr3_length: 12
clone_size: -
v_call: TRBV6-6
d_call: -
j_call: TRBJ2-1